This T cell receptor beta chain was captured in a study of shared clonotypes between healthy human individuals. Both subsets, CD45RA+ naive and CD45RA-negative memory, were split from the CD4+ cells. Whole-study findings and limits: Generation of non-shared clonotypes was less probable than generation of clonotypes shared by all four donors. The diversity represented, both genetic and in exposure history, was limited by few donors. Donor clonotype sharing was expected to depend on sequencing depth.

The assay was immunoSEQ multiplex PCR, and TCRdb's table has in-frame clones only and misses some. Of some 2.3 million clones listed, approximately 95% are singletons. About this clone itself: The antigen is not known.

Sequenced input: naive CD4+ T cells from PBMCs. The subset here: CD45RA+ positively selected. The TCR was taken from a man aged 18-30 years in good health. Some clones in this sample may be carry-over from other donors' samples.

The CDR3 region is CAGIYTGELFF. In nucleotides, the CDR3 is TGTGCGGGGATTTACACCGGGGAGCTGTTTTTT. The chain combines TRBV30 with TRBJ2-2; D not resolved. The length of the CDR3 is 11 residues. Germline assignment: CDR1 GTSNPN and CDR2 SVGIG (reference sequence).